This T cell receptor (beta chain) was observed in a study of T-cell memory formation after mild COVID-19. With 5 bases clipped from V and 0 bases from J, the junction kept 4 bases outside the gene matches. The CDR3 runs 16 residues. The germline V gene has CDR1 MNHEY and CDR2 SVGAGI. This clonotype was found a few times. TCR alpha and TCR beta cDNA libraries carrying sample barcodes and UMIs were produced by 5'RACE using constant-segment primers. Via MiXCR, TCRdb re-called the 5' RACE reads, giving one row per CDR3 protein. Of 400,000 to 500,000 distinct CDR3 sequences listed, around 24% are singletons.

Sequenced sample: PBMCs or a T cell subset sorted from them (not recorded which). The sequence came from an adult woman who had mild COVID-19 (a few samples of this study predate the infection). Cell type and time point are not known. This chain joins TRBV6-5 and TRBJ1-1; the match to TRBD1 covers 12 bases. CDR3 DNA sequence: TGTGCCAGCAGTGACCGGGACAGGGGGCTGAACACTGAAGCTTTCTTT. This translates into CASSDRDRGLNTEAFF.